Listed below are T cell receptor beta chains from one sample, sequenced in a study of CD8 T cell repertoires and HIV-1 epitope variants. Data came from immunoSEQ multiplex PCR; TCRdb stores just in-frame clones and leaves some out. The sample has over 90,000 clones; more than 65% are singletons. What was sequenced was uncultured baseline CD8+ T cells from peripheral blood mononuclear cells (PBMCs). The receptors originated from a male donor with HIV. CDR3s include the opening cysteine and the closing phenylalanine or tryptophan. Fields, in order: J gene, V gene, clone size, CDR3 protein. Expanded clones are given a class, and other clones once, few, many or no size at all.

>TRBJ1-2|TRBV28|few
CASTRALDYGYTF
>TRBJ2-3|TRBV19|NA
CASSMGRTGGSDTQYF
>TRBJ1-5|TRBV14|few
CASSQGQGENQPQHF
>TRBJ2-1|TRBV5-1|NA
CASSLQQDYNEQFF
>TRBJ2-5|TRBV7-8|many
CASSPRRGFQETQYF
>TRBJ2-5|TRBV9|NA
CASSVSREETQYF
>TRBJ1-1|TRBV7-8|NA
CASSLAGYEDTEAFF
>TRBJ1-4|TRBV6-1|NA
CASRRDRGNEKLFF
>TRBJ1-1|TRBV28|NA
CASSPLNTGTPNTEAFF
>TRBJ2-2|TRBV4-3|NA
CASSPTSVAGELFF
>TRBJ2-7|TRBV7-2|NA
CASSFPGLDLYEQYF
>TRBJ2-7|TRBV5-4|few
CASSYGYEQYF
>TRBJ1-4|TRBV5-8|NA
CASSLKTPGVGATNEKLFF
>TRBJ2-2|TRBV5-4|NA
CASSLGQGSGELFF
>TRBJ1-1|TRBV11-2|once
CASKRTVGGLGTEAFF
>TRBJ2-3|TRBV19|NA
CASSHPDRGVGTDTQYF
>TRBJ2-2|TRBV29-1|NA
CSVGTSGGTGELFF
>TRBJ2-3|TRBV2|NA
CASSELRLAGNTDTQYF
>TRBJ1-6|TRBV6-5|NA
CASRRNRGSNSPLHF
>TRBJ2-5|TRBV2|NA
CASSELRSVETQYF